One sample yielded the 18 T cell receptor beta chains listed below, sequenced in a study of read filtering for tumor transcriptome and immune sequencing (dated by TCRdb to the early 2020s). TCRdb names Illumina HiSeq 4000 as the instrument used. Starting from around 420 ng RNA, TCR libraries were constructed with the Immunoverse kit using molecular barcoded adaptors that cover the alpha/delta and beta/gamma chains. TCRdb reprocessed the public reads (quality trimming at Q25 with fastp, clone calling with MiXCR) and kept in-frame beta chains. Each CDR3 protein appears once, grouped with its most common genes and DNA. This sample is represented by 100,000 to 150,000 distinct CDR3 sequences; about 12% of them were singletons. The top ten clonotypes cover more than 6.5% of the sample. Sequencing was performed on a population of CD138-negative cells sorted from bone marrow. The intended sense of this specimen's cell subset or site label: bone marrow mononuclear cells depleted of CD138+ plasma/myeloma cells by negative magnetic selection. The source of these receptors is a donor at least 40 years old with multiple myeloma.

This clonotype was counted ten times or more. The CDR3 here is CASSTSAWGSNQPQHF. CDR3 bases: TGTGCCAGTAGTACCTCCGCATGGGGTAGCAATCAGCCCCAGCATTTT. The rearrangement links TRBV19 to TRBJ1-5; D unresolved. Germline values: CDR1 LNHDA, CDR2 SQIVND (reference sequence). The CDR3 totals 16 residues. With 4 bases removed from V and 0 bases from J, the gap between germline ends came to 13 bases.

The chain joins TRBV11-2 to TRBJ2-2; 9 bases are shared with TRBD1. Germline trimming cut 6 bases from V and 13 bases from J; bases unmatched to any gene: 3. This CDR3 spans 11 amino acids. The V gene's germline CDR1 is SGHAT and CDR2 FQNNGV. The CDR3 DNA follows: TGTGCCAGCAGTCTGGACAGGGGGCTGTTTTTT. Translated, it gives CASSLDRGLFF. Complete variable domain (other parts from reference TRBV11-2 and TRBJ2-2): EAGVAQSPRYKIIEKRQSVAFWCNPISGHATLYWYQQILGQGPKLLIQFQNNGVVDDSQLPKDRFSAERLKGVDSTLKIQPAKLEDSAVYLCASSLDRGLFFGEGSRLTVL.

The chain has TRBV14 and TRBJ2-1; D might be TRBD1 or TRBD2, each matching 7 bases. This CDR3 region has 16 residues. Germline CDR1 and CDR2: SGHDN and FVKESK. V lost 1 base, J lost 8 bases, and 18 bases lay in between. CDR3 loop: CASSQGLGRGLHEQFF. The CDR3 bases are TGTGCCAGCAGCCAAGGCCTGGGGAGGGGGCTGCATGAGCAGTTCTTC.

Many counts were recorded for this clonotype. J is TRBJ1-2 and V is TRBV11-2, with D perhaps matching TRBD1 (6 bases). V was trimmed by 4 bases and J by 8 bases, leaving 23 bases between them. The CDR3 runs 16 residues. CDR1 is SGHAT and CDR2 is FQNNGV in the germline V gene. CDR3 sequence: CASSSPHRVGVLGYTF. The CDR3 DNA reads as TGTGCCAGCAGCTCCCCTCACAGGGTAGGGGTGTTAGGCTACACCTTC.

This clonotype was found a few times. The chain is built from TRBV7-3 and TRBJ2-1, with 8 bases fitting TRBD2. Germline V gene lookup returns CDR1 SGHTA and CDR2 FQGTGA. J gave up 12 bases and V 4 bases, and 23 bases lay outside the gene matches. The CDR3 extends over 18 amino acids. The CDR3 protein is CASSSYPGWGLGVDGQFF. The DNA for the CDR3 is TGTGCCAGCAGCTCCTATCCGGGGTGGGGACTAGGTGTTGATGGGCAGTTCTTC.

This clonotype was seen repeatedly, ten times or more. This chain links TRBV9 with TRBJ2-1; 13 nucleotides align to TRBD2. V was clipped by 3 bases and J by 4 bases; unmatched bases: 13. Per the germline V gene, CDR1 is SGDLS and CDR2 is YYNGEE. The CDR3 totals 19 residues. The CDR3 sequence is CASSATGLAGSGGYNEQFF. CDR3 sequence (DNA): TGTGCCAGCAGCGCCACGGGACTAGCGGGGAGTGGGGGGTACAATGAGCAGTTCTTC.

This clonotype was seen only a few times. The rearrangement uses TRBV20-1 and TRBJ2-7, with a tentative D call TRBD2 (6 bases). The CDR3 spans 15 residues. The germline gives CDR1 DFQATT, CDR2 SNEGSKA (reference sequence). Trimming shortened V by 3 bases and J by 0 bases, and 15 bases separated the two germline ends. Here the CDR3 DNA reads TGCAGTGCTAGTGGTAGAGAGGGAGGCTCCTACGAGCAGTACTTC. It encodes CSASGREGGSYEQYF.

In its sample, this clonotype was seen many times. This rearrangement joins TRBV6-5 to TRBJ2-2; 9 bases match TRBD2. Germline CDR1 and CDR2: MNHEY and SVGAGI. V shed 7 bases and J 1 base; nucleotides not matched to a gene: 4. The CDR3 runs to 15 residues. The CDR3 is CASTPAGGNTGELFF. CDR3 nucleotides: TGTGCCAGCACTCCAGCGGGGGGGAACACCGGGGAGCTGTTTTTT.

This clonotype has more than one count but fewer than ten. The rearrangement links TRBV29-1 to TRBJ1-1; 9 bases fit TRBD1. V lost 7 bases, J lost 0 bases, and 6 bases stayed unmatched. Germline lookup yields CDR1 SQVTM and CDR2 ANQGSEA. The CDR3 is made up of 14 amino acids. CDR3 sequence (DNA): TGCAGCGCTGACAGGGGGACCATGAACACTGAAGCTTTCTTT. Its protein is CSADRGTMNTEAFF. Together with reference TRBV29-1 and TRBJ1-1, the CDR3 gives the full variable domain: SAVISQKPSRDICQRGTSLTIQCQVDSQVTMMFWYRQQPGQSLTLIATANQGSEATYESGFVIDKFPISRPNLTFSTLTVSNMSPEDSSIYLCSADRGTMNTEAFFGQGTRLTVV.

This sequence joins TRBV30 and TRBJ2-2; D is uncertain. Trimming cost V 1 base and J 3 bases, with 9 bases left between them. This CDR3 has 14 residues. Germline V gene sequence: CDR1 GTSNPN, CDR2 SVGIG (reference sequence). The CDR3 nucleotides read TGTGCCTGGAGTGCCGGTGGAGACACCGGGGAGCTGTTTTTT. Amino acid sequence: CAWSAGGDTGELFF.

This clonotype has a count of ten or more. The V call is TRBV19, the J call TRBJ2-1, with unresolved D. From germline, CDR1 is LNHDA and CDR2 SQIVND (reference sequence). The CDR3 loop spans 15 amino acids. Trimming took 3 bases from V and 4 from J, leaving 13 bases between them. The CDR3 loop reads CASSISTDPYNEQFF. The CDR3 nucleotides read TGTGCCAGTAGTATCTCAACGGACCCATACAATGAGCAGTTCTTC.

This clonotype showed up just a few times. The rearrangement joins TRBV11-2 to TRBJ1-4, with D uncertain. Between the trimmed V and J ends, which lost 0 bases and 7 bases, there was a span of 9 bases. The germline V gene has CDR1 SGHAT and CDR2 FQNNGV. The CDR3 runs 14 residues. CDR3 sequence reads: CASSLEGLGEKLFF. The CDR3 DNA reads as TGTGCCAGCAGCTTAGAGGGGTTGGGTGAAAAACTGTTTTTT.

This clonotype was detected many times. The rearrangement joins TRBV4-2 to TRBJ2-1, with 7 bases that match TRBD1. Trimming cost V 0 bases and J 4 bases; bases outside gene matches: 12. This CDR3 is built from 18 residues. The germline V gene has CDR1 LGHNA and CDR2 YNFKEQ. The CDR3 region is CASSQEYSVTGRYNEQFF. The CDR3 bases are TGTGCCAGCAGCCAAGAATACAGTGTGACAGGGAGATACAATGAGCAGTTCTTC.

This clonotype has more than one count but fewer than ten. A junction end diverges from the germline sequence, so it may reflect a read error. The chain employs TRBV5-8 and TRBJ2-1, with D possibly matching TRBD2 (6 bases). Per germline, CDR1 SGHTS and CDR2 YDEGEE. The CDR3 is 17 amino acids. The CDR3 protein is CASSLGRGRRRDNGQFF. The CDR3 DNA sequence: TGTGCCAGCAGCTTGGGGAGGGGTCGTAGGCGTGACAATGGGCAGTTCTTC.

As concerns this clonotype: A much larger clone is a single base away; this may be a read error. The chain uses TRBV20-1 and TRBJ2-1; 9 bases map to TRBD2. The V gene end was trimmed by 1 base and the J gene end by 0 bases; junction bases not matched to a gene: 10. CDR3 size: 18 residues. Germline V gene sequence: CDR1 DFQATT, CDR2 SNEGSKA (reference sequence). Here the CDR3 DNA reads TGCAGTGCTAGAGGGACTAGCGTGTTGCGGGGCTCCTACAATGAGCAGTTCTTC. This translates into CSARGTSVLRGSYNEQFF.

This clonotype was counted only a few times. The rearrangement uses TRBV20-1 and TRBJ2-1, with 9 bases that match TRBD2. Per the germline V gene, CDR1 is DFQATT and CDR2 is SNEGSKA (reference sequence). The CDR3 extends over 13 amino acids. In DNA, the CDR3 is TGCAGCCCAAGAGGCGGGAGGGATCTTGAGCAGTTCTTC. Protein product: CSPRGGRDLEQFF.

This clonotype was observed at least ten times. This chain links TRBV12-3 or TRBV12-4 with TRBJ1-1, with TRBD1 matching 7 bases. V gave up 7 bases and J gave up 3 bases; unmatched junction bases: 5. The CDR3 runs to 13 residues. CDR3 region: CASNLQGYTEAFF. CDR3 nucleotides: TGTGCCAGCAACTTACAGGGGTACACTGAAGCTTTCTTT.

Of note for this clonotype: With a much larger clone just one base away, this may be a read error. The rearrangement links TRBV20-1 to TRBJ2-2; D is perhaps TRBD2 (5 bases). The CDR3 spans 14 residues. Per germline, CDR1 DFQATT and CDR2 SNEGSKA (reference sequence). Trimming took 5 bases from V and 3 from J, leaving 13 bases between them. Written as DNA, the CDR3 is TGCAGTGCTCGGGGTCAGGTGGACACCGGGGAGCTGTTTTTT. It yields the protein CSARGQVDTGELFF.